The entry that follows covers one T cell receptor (beta chain) sequence. Its antigen is unknown. The CDR3 is 15 residues long. Trimming took 5 bases from V and 5 from J, leaving 18 bases between them. CDR1 and CDR2 (germline): DFQATT, SNEGSKA (reference sequence). These data are taken from a study of human T cells and chemical hapten exposure. Study overall: In the sensitization step, 2% DPC was placed on approximately 2 cm by approximately 2 cm of upper inner arm skin.

Time point in this sample: pre-sensitization, week 0. The sample's treatment: therapeutic diphenylcyclopropenone sensitization with weekly scalp DPC. TCRdb re-derived calls from the RACE reads in MiXCR, one entry per CDR3 protein. The sample holds more than 300,000 distinct CDR3 sequences, approximately 5.8% seen once. General study findings and limits: Expanded TCRs were compared with controls, and the expanded TCRs formed significantly more large CDR3 similarity clusters.

This receptor was obtained from a woman aged 18 to 35 with alopecia areata. Some clones in this sample may be carry-over from other donors' samples. The sample was whole blood, taken in connection with sensitization to the hapten diphenylcyclopropenone (DPC). The chain recombines TRBV20-1 with TRBJ1-4, with D possibly TRBD1 on 5 matching bases. CDR3 protein: CSAFPPGPLNEKLFF. The CDR3 DNA is TGCAGTGCTTTTCCCCCGGGGCCCCTAAATGAAAAACTGTTTTTT.